This TCR beta chain stems from a study of yellow fever vaccine responses in identical twins. Study-level points and caveats: Vaccine T cell responses of twins reportedly seemed partly convergent and partly personalized.

The V and J ends lost 4 bases and 12 bases respectively, with 15 bases between them. The CDR3 length is 12 residues. Looked up from germline, CDR1 is SGHNT and CDR2 is YYREEE (reference sequence). Worth noting for this clonotype: Its antigen is unidentified.

MiXCR, run by TCRdb on the RT-PCR reads, gives a single entry per CDR3 protein. The sample consists of over 20,000 distinct CDR3 sequences, under 80% of them appearing once. The gene calls are TRBV5-4 and TRBJ2-3; a possible D gene is TRBD2 (5 bases). This TCR derives from a woman under 30 who received the yellow fever vaccine. Specimen: T cells from blood (PBMCs), unsorted or a sorted subset (not recorded which), collected before or after yellow fever vaccination (not recorded which). The CDR3 DNA reads as TGTGCCAGCAGCCCCAACGGGGAGTTACAGTATTTT. Protein: CASSPNGELQYF.